Shown below are 24 T cell receptor beta chains from a single sample sequenced in a study of control samples from healthy donors and cancer patients. Assay: immunoSEQ multiplex PCR; the TCRdb copy retains only in-frame clones and omits some. The sample lists some 150,000 clones, about 89% occurring once. The sequenced material came from blood. The receptors were sampled from a man aged 18-30 years in good health.

V is TRBV3-1 (or the pseudogene TRBV3-2) and J is TRBJ2-5; D unclear. Germline lookup yields CDR1 LGHDT and CDR2 YNNKEL (reference sequence). The CDR3 consists of 15 residues. Between the trimmed V and J ends, which lost 1 base and 5 bases, there was a span of 14 bases. The CDR3 spells CASSQAPRVGETQYF. The CDR3 DNA reads as TGTGCCAGCAGCCAAGCCCCAAGGGTGGGGGAGACCCAGTACTTC.

This chain connects TRBV5-1 to TRBJ1-1; D uncertain. V lost 0 bases and J 5 bases, leaving 8 bases between the germline ends. This CDR3 has 13 residues. The germline gives CDR1 SGHRS, CDR2 YFSETQ. The CDR3 loop is CASSLDALTEAFF. The CDR3 region has the DNA TGCGCCAGCAGCTTGGACGCGTTGACTGAAGCTTTCTTT.

This chain links TRBV2 with TRBJ2-7, with D perhaps given as TRBD1 or TRBD2 (5 bases each). The CDR3 runs to 14 residues. Trimming removed 0 bases from V and 2 bases from J, with 8 bases in between. The germline V gene has CDR1 SNHLY and CDR2 FYNNEI. The CDR3 sequence is CASSEARGPYEQYF. The CDR3 DNA reads as TGTGCCAGCAGTGAAGCGAGGGGACCCTACGAGCAGTACTTC. Combining the CDR3 with reference TRBV2 and TRBJ2-7 gives the whole variable domain EPEVTQTPSHQVTQMGQEVILRCVPISNHLYFYWYRQILGQKVEFLVSFYNNEISEKSEIFDDQFSVERPDGSNFTLKIRSTKLEDSAMYFCASSEARGPYEQYFGPGTRLTVT.

The chain is built from TRBV7-9 and TRBJ1-2; 7 nucleotides agree with TRBD1. Trimming removed 5 bases from V and 4 bases from J; junction bases left unmatched: 10. The CDR3 loop spans 15 amino acids. The germline V gene has CDR1 SEHNR and CDR2 FQNEAQ (reference sequence). The CDR3 DNA sequence: TGTGCCAGCAGCGCGGTCACCGGGACAGCCTATGGCTACACCTTC. This gives the protein CASSAVTGTAYGYTF.

This sequence joins TRBV19 and TRBJ2-4, with D possibly matching TRBD1 (6 bases). V dropped 6 bases and J dropped 0 bases, with 24 bases sitting between them. The germline gives CDR1 LNHDA, CDR2 SQIVND (reference sequence). The length of the CDR3 is 19 residues. Here the CDR3 DNA reads TGTGCCAGTAGCAGACCCCCCTCCGGACAGCGACTAGCCAAAAACATTCAGTACTTC. Its protein is CASSRPPSGQRLAKNIQYF.

CDR3 bases: TGTGCCAGCAGTCCCGACAGGACTGCCTACGAGCAGTACTTC. Encoded protein: CASSPDRTAYEQYF. The genes are TRBV27 and TRBJ2-7; the D gene is possibly TRBD1 (6 bases). V was shortened by 5 bases and J by 2 bases, with 13 bases between the two germline ends. The CDR3 is made up of 14 amino acids. The V gene's germline CDR1 is MNHEY and CDR2 SMNVEV (reference sequence).

The chain carries TRBV6-6 and TRBJ2-7; D tentatively fits TRBD1 or TRBD2 (5 bases each). V dropped 2 bases and J dropped 2 bases, with 13 bases sitting between them. From germline, CDR1 is MNHNY and CDR2 SVGAGI (reference sequence). This CDR3 is 15 amino acids long. This CDR3 is CASSYGRGRTYEQYF. Written as DNA, the CDR3 is TGTGCCAGCAGTTACGGTAGGGGACGGACCTACGAGCAGTACTTC.

The chain uses TRBV4-1 and TRBJ1-2, with 7 positions matching TRBD1. V lost 2 bases and J lost 3; bases outside the gene matches: 9. The CDR3 loop spans 16 amino acids. CDR1 and CDR2 from the germline V gene are MGHRA and YSYEKL. CDR3 region: CASSQTTGTVDYGYTF. CDR3 nucleotide sequence: TGCGCCAGCAGCCAAACCACCGGGACAGTAGACTATGGCTACACCTTC.

The chain couples TRBV4-3 to TRBJ1-2, with TRBD1 matching 8 bases. This CDR3 spans 17 amino acids. Germline CDR1 reads LGHNA; CDR2 reads YSLEER. V lost 3 bases, J lost 1 base, and 10 bases stayed unmatched. CDR3 amino acids: CASSQGMGTGVNYGYTF. The CDR3 DNA sequence: TGCGCCAGCAGCCAGGGTATGGGGACAGGAGTTAACTATGGCTACACCTTC.

The chain employs TRBV7-6 and TRBJ1-4, with 7 bases lining up with TRBD1. The germline gives CDR1 SGHVS, CDR2 FNYEAQ. V dropped 5 bases and J dropped 5; count of bases not matched to a gene: 14. The length of the CDR3 is 17 residues. In DNA form, the CDR3 reads TGTGCCAGCAGCACACTTAAAGGGACAGCCGTAAATGAAAAACTGTTTTTT. Translating gives CASSTLKGTAVNEKLFF.

This chain joins TRBV3-1 (or the pseudogene TRBV3-2) and TRBJ1-2, with D possibly matching TRBD1 (5 bases). The V gene lost 0 bases and the J gene lost 8 bases, with 22 bases spanning the gap. Germline V lookup: CDR1 LGHDT, CDR2 YNNKEL (reference sequence). The length of the CDR3 is 17 residues. The CDR3 bases are TGTGCCAGCAGCCAAGACAGGGAAACTTTTTTAAGTAAAGGCTACACCTTC. It is translated as CASSQDRETFLSKGYTF.

V is TRBV9 and J is TRBJ1-1; D unresolved. The ends were cut back, 1 base at V and 5 bases at J, with 12 bases in the middle. The V gene's germline CDR1 is SGDLS and CDR2 YYNGEE. The CDR3 runs 14 residues. As DNA, the CDR3 is TGTGCCAGCAGCGTAAGAGGCTTAGGAACTGAAGCTTTCTTT. This codes for CASSVRGLGTEAFF.

In nucleotides, the CDR3 is TGTGCCAGCAGCTTAAGCATAGCGGGGGGCTTCTACAATGAGCAGTTCTTC. Translating it yields CASSLSIAGGFYNEQFF. The chain is built from TRBV7-3 and TRBJ2-1; 10 nucleotides match TRBD2. Germline V gives CDR1 SGHTA, CDR2 FQGTGA. With 1 base clipped from V and 3 bases from J, the junction kept 6 bases outside the gene matches. This CDR3 is built from 17 residues.

This sequence joins TRBV6-6 and TRBJ1-2, with D perhaps TRBD1 (6 bases). Germline assignment: CDR1 MNHNY and CDR2 SVGAGI (reference sequence). Trimming took 6 bases from V and 6 from J, leaving 11 bases between them. CDR3 length equals 12 residues. The CDR3, as DNA: TGTGCCAGCAGGGCCTACAGGGATGGCTACACCTTC. This translates into CASRAYRDGYTF.

The CDR3 sequence is CASSLAGLNEKLFF. For the CDR3, the DNA is TGTGCCAGCAGCTTAGCAGGGCTTAATGAAAAACTGTTTTTT. The V and J genes are TRBV5-6 and TRBJ1-4, with D maybe TRBD1 (5 bases). V lost 2 bases, J lost 4 bases, and 9 bases lay in between. The CDR3 has 14 residues. Germline V lookup: CDR1 SGHDT, CDR2 YYEEEE.

The chain has TRBV3-1 (or the pseudogene TRBV3-2) and TRBJ1-5; 9 bases align to TRBD1. The CDR3 runs to 14 residues. V lost 0 bases, J lost 6 bases, and 0 bases stayed unmatched. Per the germline V gene, CDR1 is LGHDT and CDR2 is YNNKEL (reference sequence). The CDR3 bases are TGTGCCAGCAGCCAAGAACAGGGGGCTCAGCCCCAGCATTTT. Encoded protein: CASSQEQGAQPQHF.

The chain uses TRBV7-9 and TRBJ1-3, with 9 nucleotides matching TRBD1. Germline CDR1 SEHNR, CDR2 FQNEAQ (reference sequence). The CDR3 has 17 amino acids. V lost 3 bases and J lost 3; bases outside the gene matches: 9. In DNA, the CDR3 is TGTGCCAGCAGCTTTATGGGACAGGGCGTTGGTGGAAACACCATATATTTT. It encodes CASSFMGQGVGGNTIYF.

This chain connects TRBV7-9 to TRBJ2-1; tentatively, D is TRBD1 (5 bases). The V end was cut by 5 bases, the J end by 0 bases, with 11 bases between. There are 15 residues in the CDR3. Germline CDR1 and CDR2: SEHNR and FQNEAQ (reference sequence). This chain's CDR3 is CASSQGTSSYNEQFF. In DNA form, the CDR3 reads TGTGCCAGCAGCCAGGGAACGAGCTCCTACAATGAGCAGTTCTTC.

V gene TRBV6-4 combines with J gene TRBJ1-3; 7 nucleotides align to TRBD1. The germline gives CDR1 MRHNA, CDR2 SNTAGT. Losses at the gene ends were 5 bases for V and 0 bases for J; bases not matched to a gene: 4. The CDR3 runs to 15 residues. CDR3 sequence reads: CASSPGQFSGNTIYF. The CDR3 DNA sequence: TGTGCCAGCAGTCCGGGACAGTTCTCTGGAAACACCATATATTTT.

The chain joins TRBV2 to TRBJ2-1, with TRBD2 identical over 11 bases. Germline trimming cut 1 base from V and 15 bases from J; bases unmatched to any gene: 2. The CDR3 length is 12 residues. Germline V gives CDR1 SNHLY, CDR2 FYNNEI. The CDR3 DNA reads TGTGCCAGCAGTGAAGGTGGGACTAGCGGGTTCTTC. Protein sequence: CASSEGGTSGFF. Together with reference TRBV2 and TRBJ2-1, the CDR3 gives the full variable domain: EPEVTQTPSHQVTQMGQEVILRCVPISNHLYFYWYRQILGQKVEFLVSFYNNEISEKSEIFDDQFSVERPDGSNFTLKIRSTKLEDSAMYFCASSEGGTSGFFGPGTRLTVL.

The chain links TRBV7-9 to TRBJ2-6, with no clear D. The CDR3 extends over 17 amino acids. Germline CDR1 reads SEHNR; CDR2 reads FQNEAQ (reference sequence). Trimming stripped 3 bases from V and 2 bases from J, with 14 bases between. The CDR3 sequence: CASSLRLRQAGANVLTF. CDR3 DNA: TGTGCCAGCAGCTTGCGACTCAGGCAAGCTGGGGCCAACGTCCTGACTTTC.

The chain couples TRBV24-1 to TRBJ1-5, with D unresolved. Germline V lookup: CDR1 KGHDR, CDR2 SFDVKD. V lost 0 bases and J 6 bases, leaving 2 bases between the germline ends. This CDR3 contains 12 residues. CDR3 protein: CATSDLTQPQHF. CDR3 nucleotide sequence: TGTGCCACCAGTGATTTGACTCAGCCCCAGCATTTT.

This chain uses TRBV12-3 or TRBV12-4 with TRBJ2-3; D is unresolved. This CDR3 comprises 12 residues. Deletions cut 4 bases from V and 1 base from J, with 3 bases between. The CDR3: CASSWGTDTQYF. In nucleotides, the CDR3 is TGTGCCAGCAGTTGGGGCACAGATACGCAGTATTTT.

The CDR3 nucleotides are TGTGCCAGCAGCTGGACAGGGGATTTCACCGGGGAGCTGTTTTTT. Its protein is CASSWTGDFTGELFF. The chain employs TRBV7-9 and TRBJ2-2; 9 bases line up with TRBD1. CDR1 and CDR2 from the germline V gene are SEHNR and FQNEAQ (reference sequence). There are 15 residues in the CDR3. V was pared by 4 bases and J by 4 bases, with 4 bases of the junction left unmatched.